A single sample is the source of the 19 T cell receptor beta chains below, sequenced in a study of blood T cells in healthy people across ages. A sample-barcoded 5' primer and a J-beta primer mix were used in a second PCR of roughly 6 to 11 cycles. MiXCR, run by TCRdb on the 5' RACE reads, gives a single entry per CDR3 protein. The sample yields more than 650,000 distinct CDR3 sequences, less than 70% seen once. Material: blood. Receptors were obtained from an elderly man in good health.

This clonotype was seen only a few times. V is TRBV2 and J is TRBJ2-5, with D maybe TRBD2 (5 bases). The CDR3 is 13 residues long. The V gene's germline CDR1 is SNHLY and CDR2 FYNNEI. Trimming shortened V by 6 bases and J by 5 bases, and 13 bases separated the two germline ends. Written as DNA, the CDR3 is TGTGCCAGCAGCCCCGAGGGCCTGGAGACCCAGTACTTC. Translated, it gives CASSPEGLETQYF. The full variable domain, with the rest looked up from reference TRBV2 and TRBJ2-5, is EPEVTQTPSHQVTQMGQEVILRCVPISNHLYFYWYRQILGQKVEFLVSFYNNEISEKSEIFDDQFSVERPDGSNFTLKIRSTKLEDSAMYFCASSPEGLETQYFGPGTRLLVL.

The sample holds a few counts of this clonotype. The chain has TRBV7-2 and TRBJ2-4; D remains unclear. The DNA end is more similar to TRBJ2-7, so the J call may be wrong. Germline CDR1 and CDR2: SGHTA and FQGNSA. This CDR3 contains 13 residues. The CDR3 here is CASSPLVAREQYF. CDR3 nucleotides: TGTGCCAGCAGCCCCCTAGTGGCTCGCGAGCAGTACTTC.

V usage is TRBV12-3 or TRBV12-4 and J usage is TRBJ2-1, with D possibly being TRBD1 or TRBD2 (5 bases each). CDR3 length equals 15 residues. Trimming left V 5 bases short and J 3 bases short, with 14 bases between. The CDR3 loop reads CASSPTGTLYNEQFF. The CDR3 bases are TGTGCCAGCAGTCCGACCGGGACCCTCTACAATGAGCAGTTCTTC.

On this clonotype itself: Compared with germline, one end of the junction differs, possibly owing to a read error. This rearrangement joins TRBV5-6 to TRBJ2-7, with D perhaps TRBD2 (7 bases). The CDR3 loop spans 16 amino acids. CDR1 and CDR2 from the germline V gene are SGHDT and YYEEEE. CDR3 bases: TGTGCCAGCAGCTTCACGGGGGCTAGCGGCTCCTACGAGCAGTATTTC. Its protein product is CASSFTGASGSYEQYF.

This clonotype was seen only a few times. J is TRBJ2-1 and V is TRBV12-3 or TRBV12-4, with 8 bases fitting TRBD2. The CDR3 has 17 residues. V was pared by 5 bases and J by 4 bases, with 13 bases of the junction left unmatched. The CDR3 spells CASSPALTSGQYNEQFF. The CDR3 DNA follows: TGTGCCAGCAGTCCCGCCCTTACTAGCGGCCAGTACAATGAGCAGTTCTTC.

The chain recombines TRBV18 with TRBJ1-4; D uncertain. The CDR3 contains 15 residues. Germline lookup yields CDR1 KGHSH and CDR2 LQKENI. V lost 0 bases, J lost 7 bases, and 12 bases lay in between. CDR3 nucleotides: TGTGCCAGCTCACCACCGAGTAGGGTTGGTGAAAAACTGTTTTTT. This sequence encodes CASSPPSRVGEKLFF.

V is TRBV24-1 and J is TRBJ2-3; 7 bases fit TRBD1. The CDR3 totals 13 residues. The junction had 4 bases not matched to a gene; V was cut back by 5 bases and J by 6 bases. Germline V lookup: CDR1 KGHDR, CDR2 SFDVKD. The CDR3 reads CATSATGVDTQYF. In DNA form, the CDR3 reads TGTGCCACCAGTGCAACAGGGGTTGATACGCAGTATTTT.

The chain has TRBV4-2 and TRBJ1-2; D remains ambiguous. The CDR3 extends over 11 amino acids. The V gene lost 2 bases and the J gene lost 8 bases, with 6 bases spanning the gap. The germline gives CDR1 LGHNA, CDR2 YNFKEQ. CDR3 in amino acids: CASSQQQGYTF. As DNA, the CDR3 is TGTGCCAGCAGCCAACAACAGGGCTACACCTTC.

Remarks on this clonotype: Lacking the conserved final phenylalanine or tryptophan, this CDR3 likely reflects a read error. The J gene is TRBJ2-1, the V gene TRBV18, with D maybe TRBD2 (5 bases). CDR3 size: 13 residues. Germline-derived CDR1 and CDR2 are KGHSH and LQKENI. Trimming pared 6 bases from V and 6 bases from J, leaving 12 bases between. In nucleotides, the CDR3 is TGTGCCAGCTCCGACCGACTAACCAATGAGCAGTTCTTG. Protein: CASSDRLTNEQFL.

The chain is built from TRBV12-5 and TRBJ2-3; tentatively, D is TRBD1 or TRBD2 (5 bases each). V was shortened by 7 bases and J by 14 bases, with 28 bases between the two germline ends. This CDR3 spans 15 amino acids. The germline V gene has CDR1 LGHNT and CDR2 FRNRAP. DNA of the CDR3: TGTGCTAGTGAGAGGGGCAGAGGACTTCACAGATACGCGTATTTT. Translating it yields CASERGRGLHRYAYF.

A few counts support this clonotype. V and J are TRBV20-1 and TRBJ2-7, with 12 positions matching TRBD1. Germline-derived CDR1 and CDR2 are DFQATT and SNEGSKA (reference sequence). The CDR3 loop spans 15 amino acids. The junction had 6 bases not matched to a gene; V was cut back by 3 bases and J by 3 bases. The CDR3 spells CSARGDRGQGYEQYF. CDR3 nucleotide sequence: TGCAGTGCTAGGGGGGACAGGGGGCAGGGCTACGAGCAGTACTTC.

V gene TRBV7-2 combines with J gene TRBJ2-5; D is ambiguous. Between the trimmed V and J ends, which lost 6 bases and 7 bases, there was a span of 21 bases. Per the germline V gene, CDR1 is SGHTA and CDR2 is FQGNSA. This CDR3 is 15 amino acids long. Here the CDR3 reads CASRRFRAERTTQYF. The CDR3 DNA sequence: TGTGCCAGCAGAAGGTTTAGGGCGGAACGAACGACCCAGTACTTC. The full variable domain, rest sourced from reference TRBV7-2 and TRBJ2-5, is GAGVSQSPSNKVTEKGKDVELRCDPISGHTALYWYRQSLGQGLEFLIYFQGNSAPDKSGLPSDRFSAERTGGSVSTLTIQRTQQEDSAVYLCASRRFRAERTTQYFGPGTRLLVL.

This chain connects TRBV12-3 or TRBV12-4 to TRBJ2-5; D is undetermined. V was clipped by 5 bases and J by 0 bases, with 16 bases between them. The CDR3 sequence is 16 residues long. This CDR3 is CASSPYVGVHQETQYF. The CDR3 DNA follows: TGTGCCAGCAGTCCGTACGTCGGTGTTCACCAAGAGACCCAGTACTTC.

The chain carries TRBV20-1 and TRBJ2-3, with 11 bases that match TRBD2. Germline loops: CDR1 DFQATT, CDR2 SNEGSKA (reference sequence). The CDR3 runs to 17 residues. After removal of 6 bases from V and 0 bases from J, the junction contained 11 bases not matched to a gene. The CDR3 region has the DNA TGCAGTGCATCTCCACTAGCGGGAGTCCCCAGCACAGATACGCAGTATTTT. Its protein is CSASPLAGVPSTDTQYF.

This rearrangement joins TRBV3-1 to TRBJ1-1; D unresolved. Germline loops: CDR1 LGHDT, CDR2 YNNKEL (reference sequence). The CDR3 totals 13 residues. V lost 2 bases, J lost 12 bases, and 16 bases lay in between. CDR3 bases: TGTGCCAGCAGCCAATCCGGCGCCCGGAGGACTTTCTTT. Protein product: CASSQSGARRTFF.

This chain connects TRBV20-1 to TRBJ2-1; no clear D gene. This CDR3 is built from 12 residues. Germline CDR1 and CDR2: DFQATT and SNEGSKA (reference sequence). Between the trimmed V and J ends, which lost 2 bases and 4 bases, there was a span of 6 bases. The CDR3 sequence is CSARIPYNEQFF. For the CDR3, the DNA is TGCAGTGCTAGAATCCCTTACAATGAGCAGTTCTTC.

For this clonotype: This may arise from a read error, as a much more abundant clone is one base away. The CDR3, as DNA: TGTGCCAGCAGCCGAATAGCGGGAGGTTTCTCCTACAATGAGCAGTACTTC. Translated, it gives CASSRIAGGFSYNEQYF. This chain connects TRBV12-3 or TRBV12-4 to TRBJ2-7; 10 positions match TRBD2. V was clipped by 6 bases and J by 7 bases; unmatched bases: 18. The CDR3 is 17 residues long.

The V gene is TRBV20-1, the J gene TRBJ2-7; 8 nucleotides match TRBD1. The ends lost 6 bases at V and 0 bases at J; junction bases unmatched: 7. The CDR3 runs to 14 residues. CDR1 is DFQATT and CDR2 is SNEGSKA in the germline V gene (reference sequence). Here the CDR3 reads CSAATGTGSYEQYF. The CDR3 bases are TGCAGTGCGGCGACCGGGACAGGCTCCTACGAGCAGTACTTC.

The rearrangement joins TRBV11-2 to TRBJ1-4; D gene ambiguous. Germline CDR1 and CDR2: SGHAT and FQNNGV. Trimming took 5 bases from V and 3 from J, leaving 13 bases between them. The CDR3 extends over 15 amino acids. CDR3 amino acids: CASSRSVRPNEKLFF. The DNA for the CDR3 is TGTGCCAGCAGCAGATCAGTACGTCCTAATGAAAAACTGTTTTTT.